This T cell receptor (beta chain) was recorded in a study of cytomegalovirus exposure and HLA in healthy donors. Overall study: Clustering assigned approximately 78% of the roughly 380 genotyped donors to the Caucasian-associated ancestry cluster. Notes on the study in general: An Asian-associated ancestry cluster reportedly showed fewer N-insertions than the roughly 670-donor mean in a later analysis. In a later analysis, several top co-occurrence clusters appeared linked to parvovirus B19, influenza, CMV and Epstein-Barr virus.

On this clone: Antigen specificity is unknown.

This PCR relied on a set of 60 Vbeta primers and 13 Jbeta primers. Data came from immunoSEQ multiplex PCR; TCRdb stores just in-frame clones and leaves some out. The repertoire holds roughly 110,000 clones, with more than 65% as singletons. The germline CDR1 and CDR2 sequences are SGHDT and YYEEEE. The CDR3 loop spans 15 amino acids. V lost 3 bases to trimming and J lost 4 bases; unmatched junction nucleotides: 6. The material sequenced was PBMCs. The clonotype was recovered from a boy younger than 18 in good health and CMV-seronegative. J is TRBJ2-3 and V is TRBV5-6, with 9 bases aligning to TRBD1. The CDR3 protein is CASSSRDRVADTQYF. Here the CDR3 DNA reads TGTGCCAGCAGCTCCCGGGACAGGGTAGCAGATACGCAGTATTTT. The full variable domain, completed using reference TRBV5-6 and TRBJ2-3, is DAGVTQSPTHLIKTRGQQVTLRCSPKSGHDTVSWYQQALGQGPQFIFQYYEEEERQRGNFPDRFSGHQFPNYSSELNVNALLLGDSALYLCASSSRDRVADTQYFGPGTRLTVL.